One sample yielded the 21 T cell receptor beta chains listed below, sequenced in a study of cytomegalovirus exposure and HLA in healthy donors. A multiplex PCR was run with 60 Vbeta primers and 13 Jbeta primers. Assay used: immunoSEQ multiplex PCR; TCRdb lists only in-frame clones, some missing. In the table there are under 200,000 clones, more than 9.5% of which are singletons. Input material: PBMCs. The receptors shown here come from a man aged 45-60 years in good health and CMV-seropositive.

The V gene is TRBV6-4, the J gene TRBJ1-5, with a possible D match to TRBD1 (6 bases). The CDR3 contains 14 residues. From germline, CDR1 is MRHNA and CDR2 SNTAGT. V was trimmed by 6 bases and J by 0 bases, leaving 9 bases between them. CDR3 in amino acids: CASSPDSSNQPQHF. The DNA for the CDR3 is TGTGCCAGCAGCCCGGACAGTAGCAATCAGCCCCAGCATTTT.

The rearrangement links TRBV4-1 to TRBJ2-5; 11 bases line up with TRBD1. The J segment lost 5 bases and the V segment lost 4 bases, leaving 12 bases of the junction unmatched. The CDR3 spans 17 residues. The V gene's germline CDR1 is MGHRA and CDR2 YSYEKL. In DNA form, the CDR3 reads TGCGCCAGCAGCCTTGGTCCAGGACAGGGGGCGGTGGAGACCCAGTACTTC. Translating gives CASSLGPGQGAVETQYF.

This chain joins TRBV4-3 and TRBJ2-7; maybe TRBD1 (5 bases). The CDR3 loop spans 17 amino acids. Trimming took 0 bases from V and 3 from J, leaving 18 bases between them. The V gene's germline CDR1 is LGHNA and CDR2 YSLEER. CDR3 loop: CASSQDIRAERGYEQYF. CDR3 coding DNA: TGCGCCAGCAGCCAAGATATTCGCGCGGAAAGGGGCTACGAGCAGTACTTC.

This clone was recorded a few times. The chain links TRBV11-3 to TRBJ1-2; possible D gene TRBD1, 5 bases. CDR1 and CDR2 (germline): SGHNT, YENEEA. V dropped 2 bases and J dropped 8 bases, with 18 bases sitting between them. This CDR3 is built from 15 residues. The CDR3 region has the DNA TGTGCCAGCAGCTTACGGACGGGGGACTTAGAGGGCTACACCTTC. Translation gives CASSLRTGDLEGYTF.

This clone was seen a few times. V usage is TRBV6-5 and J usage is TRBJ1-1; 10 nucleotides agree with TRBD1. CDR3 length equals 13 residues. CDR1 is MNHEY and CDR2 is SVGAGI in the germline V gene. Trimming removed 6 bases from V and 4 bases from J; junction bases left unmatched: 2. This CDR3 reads CASRRTGGTEAFF. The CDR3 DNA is TGTGCCAGCAGGAGGACAGGGGGCACTGAAGCTTTCTTT.

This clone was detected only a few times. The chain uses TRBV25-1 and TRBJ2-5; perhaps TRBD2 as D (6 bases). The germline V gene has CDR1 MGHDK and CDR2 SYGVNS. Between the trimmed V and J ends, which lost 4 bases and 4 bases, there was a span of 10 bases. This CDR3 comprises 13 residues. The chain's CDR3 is CASSVGLTETQYF. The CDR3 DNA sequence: TGTGCCAGCAGTGTGGGACTGACAGAGACCCAGTACTTC.

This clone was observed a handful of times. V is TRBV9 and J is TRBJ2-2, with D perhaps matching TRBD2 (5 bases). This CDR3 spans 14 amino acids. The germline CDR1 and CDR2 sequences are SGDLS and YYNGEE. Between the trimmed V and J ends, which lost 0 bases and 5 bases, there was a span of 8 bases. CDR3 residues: CASSVGRRTGELFF. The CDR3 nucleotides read TGTGCCAGCAGCGTAGGGAGGCGTACCGGGGAGCTGTTTTTT.

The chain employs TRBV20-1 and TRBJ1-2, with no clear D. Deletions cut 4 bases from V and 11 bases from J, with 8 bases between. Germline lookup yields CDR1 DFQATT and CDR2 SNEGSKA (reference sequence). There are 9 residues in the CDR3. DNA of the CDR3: TGCAGTGCTAACTGGGCGTACACCTTC. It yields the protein CSANWAYTF.

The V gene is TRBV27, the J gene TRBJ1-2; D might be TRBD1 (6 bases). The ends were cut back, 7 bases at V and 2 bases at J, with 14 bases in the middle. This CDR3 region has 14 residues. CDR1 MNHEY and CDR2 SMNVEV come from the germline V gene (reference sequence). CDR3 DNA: TGTGCCAGCAATCGGGGAGGGGGGAACTATGGCTACACCTTC. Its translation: CASNRGGGNYGYTF.

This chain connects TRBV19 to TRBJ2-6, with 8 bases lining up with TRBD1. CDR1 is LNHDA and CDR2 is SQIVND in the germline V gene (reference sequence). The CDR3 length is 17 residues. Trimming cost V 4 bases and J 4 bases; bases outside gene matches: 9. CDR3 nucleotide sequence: TGTGCCAGTAGTAGGCAGGGGGCAGGCTCAGGGGCCAACGTCCTGACTTTC. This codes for CASSRQGAGSGANVLTF.

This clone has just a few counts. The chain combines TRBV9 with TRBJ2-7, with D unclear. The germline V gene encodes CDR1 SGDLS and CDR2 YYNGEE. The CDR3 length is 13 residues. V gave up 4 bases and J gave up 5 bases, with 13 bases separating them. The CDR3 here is CASSSSPVHEQYF. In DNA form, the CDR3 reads TGTGCCAGCAGCTCCTCCCCGGTCCACGAGCAGTACTTC.

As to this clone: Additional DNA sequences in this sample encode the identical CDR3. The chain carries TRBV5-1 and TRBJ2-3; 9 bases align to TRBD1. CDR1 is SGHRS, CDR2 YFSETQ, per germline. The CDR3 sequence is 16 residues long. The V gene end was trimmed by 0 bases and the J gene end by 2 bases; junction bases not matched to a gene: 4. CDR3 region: CASSLVGQGFTDTQYF. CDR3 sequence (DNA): TGCGCCAGCAGCTTGGTGGGACAGGGATTCACAGATACGCAGTATTTT. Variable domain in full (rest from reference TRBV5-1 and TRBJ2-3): KAGVTQTPRYLIKTRGQQVTLSCSPISGHRSVSWYQQTPGQGLQFLFEYFSETQRNKGNFPGRFSGRQFSNSRSEMNVSTLELGDSALYLCASSLVGQGFTDTQYFGPGTRLTVL.

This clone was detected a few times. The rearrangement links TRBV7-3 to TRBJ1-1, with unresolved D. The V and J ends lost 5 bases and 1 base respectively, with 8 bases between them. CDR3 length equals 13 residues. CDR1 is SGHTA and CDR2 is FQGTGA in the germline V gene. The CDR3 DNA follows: TGTGCCAGCAGCCTCTCAGGGAACACTGAAGCTTTCTTT. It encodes CASSLSGNTEAFF.

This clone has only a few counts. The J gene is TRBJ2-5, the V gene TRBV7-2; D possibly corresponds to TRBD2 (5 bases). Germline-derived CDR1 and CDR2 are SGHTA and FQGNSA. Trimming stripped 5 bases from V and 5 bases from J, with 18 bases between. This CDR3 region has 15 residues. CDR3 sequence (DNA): TGTGCCAGCAGCGCCTCGGGCCCTACGGGGGAGACCCAGTACTTC. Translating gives CASSASGPTGETQYF.

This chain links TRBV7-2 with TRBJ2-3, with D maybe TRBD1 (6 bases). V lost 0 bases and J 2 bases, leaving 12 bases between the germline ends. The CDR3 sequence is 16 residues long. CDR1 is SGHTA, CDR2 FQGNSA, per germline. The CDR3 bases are TGTGCCAGCAGCTTAGCTTTCCACAGGGCCACAGATACGCAGTATTTT. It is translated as CASSLAFHRATDTQYF.

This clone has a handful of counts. Written as DNA, the CDR3 is TGTGCCAGCAGCTTAGACTCAGGGGCCAACTATGGCTACACCTTC. Translated: CASSLDSGANYGYTF. The chain couples TRBV7-2 to TRBJ1-2; possible D gene TRBD1, 6 bases. Germline assignment: CDR1 SGHTA and CDR2 FQGNSA. CDR3 length: 15 residues. V was shortened by 1 base and J by 2 bases, with 11 bases between the two germline ends.

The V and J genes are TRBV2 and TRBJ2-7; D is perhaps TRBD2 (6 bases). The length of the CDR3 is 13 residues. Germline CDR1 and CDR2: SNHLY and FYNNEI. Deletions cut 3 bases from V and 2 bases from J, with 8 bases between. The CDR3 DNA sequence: TGTGCCAGCAGTGAGCGGGGACCCTACGAGCAGTACTTC. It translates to CASSERGPYEQYF.

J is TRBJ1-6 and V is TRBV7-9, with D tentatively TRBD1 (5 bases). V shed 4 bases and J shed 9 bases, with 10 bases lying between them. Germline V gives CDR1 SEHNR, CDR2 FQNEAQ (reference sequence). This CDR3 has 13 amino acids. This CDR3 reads CASSSGASSPLHF. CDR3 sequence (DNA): TGTGCCAGCAGCTCTGGGGCGAGTTCACCCCTCCACTTT.

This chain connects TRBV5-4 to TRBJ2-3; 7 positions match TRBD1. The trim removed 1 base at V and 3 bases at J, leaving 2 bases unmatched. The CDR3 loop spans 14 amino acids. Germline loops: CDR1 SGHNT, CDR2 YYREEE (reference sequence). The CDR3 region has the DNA TGTGCCAGCAGCTTGCAACAGGGGACAGATACGCAGTATTTT. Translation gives CASSLQQGTDTQYF.

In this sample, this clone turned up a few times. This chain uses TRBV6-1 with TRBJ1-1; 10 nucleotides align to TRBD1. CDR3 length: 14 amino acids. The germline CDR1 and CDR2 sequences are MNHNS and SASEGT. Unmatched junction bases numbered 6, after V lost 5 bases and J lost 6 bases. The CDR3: CASSRDRGIAEAFF. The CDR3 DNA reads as TGTGCCAGCAGTAGGGACAGGGGCATAGCTGAAGCTTTCTTT.

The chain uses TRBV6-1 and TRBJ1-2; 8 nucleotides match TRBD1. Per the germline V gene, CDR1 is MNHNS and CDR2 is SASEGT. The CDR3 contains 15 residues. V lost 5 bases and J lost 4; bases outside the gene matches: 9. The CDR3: CASSKQDRAGYGYTF. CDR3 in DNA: TGTGCCAGCAGTAAACAGGACAGGGCGGGCTATGGCTACACCTTC.